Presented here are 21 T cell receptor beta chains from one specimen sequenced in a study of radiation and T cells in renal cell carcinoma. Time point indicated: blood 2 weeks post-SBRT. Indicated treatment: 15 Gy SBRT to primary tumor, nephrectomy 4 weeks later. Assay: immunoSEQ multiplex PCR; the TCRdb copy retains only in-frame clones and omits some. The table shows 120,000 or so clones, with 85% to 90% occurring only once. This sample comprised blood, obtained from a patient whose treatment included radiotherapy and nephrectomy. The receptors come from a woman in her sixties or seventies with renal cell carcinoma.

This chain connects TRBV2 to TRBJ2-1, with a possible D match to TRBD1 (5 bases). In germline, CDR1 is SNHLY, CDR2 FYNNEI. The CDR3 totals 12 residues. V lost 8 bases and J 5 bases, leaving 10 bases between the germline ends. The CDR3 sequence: CASLPDNNEQFF. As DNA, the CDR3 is TGTGCCAGCTTACCGGACAACAATGAGCAGTTCTTC.

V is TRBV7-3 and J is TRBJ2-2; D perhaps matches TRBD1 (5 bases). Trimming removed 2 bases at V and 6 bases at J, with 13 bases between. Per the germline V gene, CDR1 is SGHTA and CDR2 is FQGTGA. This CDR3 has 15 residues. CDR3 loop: CASSLGVPGSGELFF. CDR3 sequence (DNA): TGTGCCAGCAGCTTAGGCGTCCCAGGGTCCGGGGAGCTGTTTTTT.

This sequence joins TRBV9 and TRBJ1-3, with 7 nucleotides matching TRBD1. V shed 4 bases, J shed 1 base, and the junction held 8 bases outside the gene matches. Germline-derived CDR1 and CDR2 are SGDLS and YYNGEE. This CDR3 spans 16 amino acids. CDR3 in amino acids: CASSPMGTVSGNTIYF. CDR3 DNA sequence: TGTGCCAGCAGCCCCATGGGGACAGTGTCTGGAAACACCATATATTTT.

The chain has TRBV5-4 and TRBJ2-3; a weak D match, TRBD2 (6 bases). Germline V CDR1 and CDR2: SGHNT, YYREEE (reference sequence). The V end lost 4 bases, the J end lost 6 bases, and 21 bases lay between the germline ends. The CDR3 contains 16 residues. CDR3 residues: CASSPDAGRRRDTQYF. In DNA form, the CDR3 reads TGTGCCAGCAGCCCGGACGCGGGACGAAGGAGGGATACGCAGTATTTT.

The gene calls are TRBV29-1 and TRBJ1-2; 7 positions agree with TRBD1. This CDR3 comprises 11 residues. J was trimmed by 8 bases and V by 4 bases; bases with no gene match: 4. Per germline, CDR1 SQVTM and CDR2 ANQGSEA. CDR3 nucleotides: TGCAGCGTTGGACAGGGAGAAGGCTACACCTTC. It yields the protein CSVGQGEGYTF.

In DNA form, the CDR3 reads TGTGCCAGTAGTATAGAGCATGGGGGGGGGCCCCAGCATTTT. Translated, it gives CASSIEHGGGPQHF. The V gene is TRBV19, the J gene TRBJ1-5; possible D gene TRBD1, 5 bases. Germline CDR1 is LNHDA and CDR2 is SQIVND (reference sequence). The length of the CDR3 is 14 residues. V lost 0 bases, J lost 9 bases, and 12 bases lay in between.

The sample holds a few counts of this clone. The CDR3 nucleotides are TGTGCCAGCAGCTTAGCAGGGGCGAGCACTGAAGCTTTCTTT. It translates to CASSLAGASTEAFF. The chain joins TRBV7-9 to TRBJ1-1, with a tentative D call TRBD1 (5 bases). Germline loops: CDR1 SEHNR, CDR2 FQNEAQ (reference sequence). V was clipped by 0 bases and J by 4 bases, with 9 bases between them. This CDR3 is 14 amino acids long.

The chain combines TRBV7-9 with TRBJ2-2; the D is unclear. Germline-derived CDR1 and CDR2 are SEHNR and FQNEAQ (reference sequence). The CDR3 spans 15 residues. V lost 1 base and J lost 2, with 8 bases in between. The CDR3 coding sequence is TGTGCCAGCAGCTTAGAGGGCCTCAACACCGGGGAGCTGTTTTTT. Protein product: CASSLEGLNTGELFF.

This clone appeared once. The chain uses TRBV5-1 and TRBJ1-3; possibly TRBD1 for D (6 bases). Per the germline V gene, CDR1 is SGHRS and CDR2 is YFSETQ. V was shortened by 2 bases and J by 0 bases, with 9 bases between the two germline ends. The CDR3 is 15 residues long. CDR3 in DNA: TGCGCCAGCAGCTTCGGACAGATCTCTGGAAACACCATATATTTT. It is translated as CASSFGQISGNTIYF.

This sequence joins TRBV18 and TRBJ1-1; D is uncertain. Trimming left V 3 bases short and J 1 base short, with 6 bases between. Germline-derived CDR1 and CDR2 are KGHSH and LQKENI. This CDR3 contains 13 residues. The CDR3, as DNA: TGTGCCAGCTCACCCTCGACGAACACTGAAGCTTTCTTT. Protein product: CASSPSTNTEAFF.

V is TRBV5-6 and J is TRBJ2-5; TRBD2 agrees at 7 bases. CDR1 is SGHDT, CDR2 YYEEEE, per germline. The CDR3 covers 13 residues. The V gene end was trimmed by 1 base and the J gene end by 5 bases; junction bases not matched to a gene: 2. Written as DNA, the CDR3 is TGTGCCAGCAGCTTGAACGGGGGGGAGACCCAGTACTTC. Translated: CASSLNGGETQYF.

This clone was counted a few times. The CDR3 spells CASSSGTGNYGYTF. The DNA for the CDR3 is TGTGCCAGCAGCTCTGGGACAGGGAACTATGGCTACACCTTC. V gene TRBV7-2 combines with J gene TRBJ1-2; TRBD1 agrees at 9 bases. V dropped 4 bases and J dropped 2; count of bases not matched to a gene: 2. Looked up from germline, CDR1 is SGHTA and CDR2 is FQGNSA. The CDR3 loop spans 14 amino acids.

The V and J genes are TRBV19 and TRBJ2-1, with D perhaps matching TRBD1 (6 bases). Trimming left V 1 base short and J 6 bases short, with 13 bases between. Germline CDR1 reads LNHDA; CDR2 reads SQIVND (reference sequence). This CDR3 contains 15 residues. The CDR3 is CASSIGVGTLNEQFF. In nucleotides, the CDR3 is TGTGCCAGTAGTATAGGGGTGGGGACACTCAATGAGCAGTTCTTC.

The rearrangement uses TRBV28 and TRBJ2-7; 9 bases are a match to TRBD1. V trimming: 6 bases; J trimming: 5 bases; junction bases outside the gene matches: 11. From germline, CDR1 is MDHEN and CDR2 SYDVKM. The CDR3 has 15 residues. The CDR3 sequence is CASSPSGTGSHEQYF. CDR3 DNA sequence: TGTGCCAGCAGCCCCTCCGGGACAGGGTCCCACGAGCAGTACTTC.

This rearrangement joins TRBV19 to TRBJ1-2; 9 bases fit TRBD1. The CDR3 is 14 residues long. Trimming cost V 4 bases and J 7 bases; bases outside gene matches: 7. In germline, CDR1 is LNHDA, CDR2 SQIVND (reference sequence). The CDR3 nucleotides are TGTGCCAGTAGTACCCGGACAGGGGTAGGTGGCTACACCTTC. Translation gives CASSTRTGVGGYTF.

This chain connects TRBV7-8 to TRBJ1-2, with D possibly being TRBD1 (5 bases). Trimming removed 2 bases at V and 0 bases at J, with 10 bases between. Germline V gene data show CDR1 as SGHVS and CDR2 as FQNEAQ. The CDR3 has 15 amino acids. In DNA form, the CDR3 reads TGTGCCAGCAGCTTACAACAGGAATCTAACTATGGCTACACCTTC. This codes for CASSLQQESNYGYTF.

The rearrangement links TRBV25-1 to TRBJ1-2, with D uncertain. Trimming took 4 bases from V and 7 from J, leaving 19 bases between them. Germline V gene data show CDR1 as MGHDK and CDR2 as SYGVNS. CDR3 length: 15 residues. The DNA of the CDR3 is TGTGCCAGCAGTGCACCTCGTCACGTTCCCTCTGGCTACACCTTC. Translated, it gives CASSAPRHVPSGYTF.

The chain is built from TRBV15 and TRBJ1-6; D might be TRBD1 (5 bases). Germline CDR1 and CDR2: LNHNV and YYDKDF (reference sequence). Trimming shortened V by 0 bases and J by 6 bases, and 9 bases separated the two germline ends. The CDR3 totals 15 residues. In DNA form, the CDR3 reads TGTGCCACCAGCAGAGACGGGGCAGGTAATTCACCCCTCCACTTT. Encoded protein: CATSRDGAGNSPLHF.

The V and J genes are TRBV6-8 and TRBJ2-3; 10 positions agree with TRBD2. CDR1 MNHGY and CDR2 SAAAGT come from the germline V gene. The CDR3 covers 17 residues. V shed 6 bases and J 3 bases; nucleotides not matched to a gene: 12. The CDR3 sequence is CASRPQVTSGETDTQYF. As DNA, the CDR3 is TGTGCCAGCAGACCCCAGGTAACTAGCGGGGAAACAGATACGCAGTATTTT.

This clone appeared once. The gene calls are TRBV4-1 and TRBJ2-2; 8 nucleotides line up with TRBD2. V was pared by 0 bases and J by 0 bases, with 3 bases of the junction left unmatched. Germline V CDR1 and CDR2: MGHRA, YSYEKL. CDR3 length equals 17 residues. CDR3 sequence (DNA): TGCGCCAGCAGCCAAGATCGTAGCGGGGCGAACACCGGGGAGCTGTTTTTT. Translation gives CASSQDRSGANTGELFF.

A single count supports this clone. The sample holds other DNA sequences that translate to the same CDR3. The CDR3 region has the DNA TGTGCCAGCAGTTCGGGATATAGCAATCAGCCCCAGCATTTT. Translated, it gives CASSSGYSNQPQHF. The chain carries TRBV28 and TRBJ1-5; D remains unclear. Germline V gene data show CDR1 as MDHEN and CDR2 as SYDVKM. With 4 bases removed from V and 0 bases from J, the gap between germline ends came to 7 bases. The CDR3 has 14 residues.